This T cell receptor beta chain came from a study of beta chain features in type 1 diabetes. Study outcomes and limitations: Moderate but significant shortening of TCRB CDR3s was recorded in all four CD4+ subsets from Type 1 diabetes patients. Patients' naive, central memory and Treg TCRB repertoires seemed closer to one another than those of healthy donors.

Expressed TCRB transcripts got sequenced, as all isolated RNA was reverse transcribed. About 3.57 million reads per sample were averaged for naive, central memory and regulatory samples. Sequencing used immunoSEQ multiplex PCR; TCRdb keeps in-frame clones, though not all of them. The table includes 130,000 to 150,000 clones, 10% to 15% detected once. Each sorted fraction was over 95% pure. With 3 bases removed from V and 0 bases from J, the gap between germline ends came to 11 bases. Germline CDR1 is SQVTM and CDR2 is ANQGSEA. This CDR3 is built from 14 residues. Of note for this clone: The antigen remains unidentified.

Sequencing input: central memory CD4+ T cells from blood. The chain recombines TRBV29-1 with TRBJ1-2, with a tentative D call TRBD1 (5 bases). The sequence was collected from a man younger than 35 with type 1 diabetes. The CDR3 DNA is TGCAGCGTTGATTACCCGGGGGCTAACTATGGCTACACCTTC. Translation gives CSVDYPGANYGYTF.